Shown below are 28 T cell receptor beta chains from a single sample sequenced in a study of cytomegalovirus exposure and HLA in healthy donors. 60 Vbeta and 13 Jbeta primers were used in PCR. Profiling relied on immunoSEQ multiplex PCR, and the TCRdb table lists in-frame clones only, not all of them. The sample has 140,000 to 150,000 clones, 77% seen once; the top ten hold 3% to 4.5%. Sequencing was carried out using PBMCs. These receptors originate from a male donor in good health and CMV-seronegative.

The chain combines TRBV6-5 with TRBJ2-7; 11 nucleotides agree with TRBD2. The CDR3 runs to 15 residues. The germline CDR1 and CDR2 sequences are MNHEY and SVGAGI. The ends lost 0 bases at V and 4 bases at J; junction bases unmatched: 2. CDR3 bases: TGTGCCAGCAGTTACTCTGCTAGCGGGAGGTACGAGCAGTACTTC. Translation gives CASSYSASGRYEQYF.

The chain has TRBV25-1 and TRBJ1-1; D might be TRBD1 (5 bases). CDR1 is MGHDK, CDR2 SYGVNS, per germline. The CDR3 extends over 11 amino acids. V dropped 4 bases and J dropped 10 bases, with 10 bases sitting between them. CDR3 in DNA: TGTGCCAGCAGTGTTCAGGGTAGAGCTTTCTTT. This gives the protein CASSVQGRAFF.

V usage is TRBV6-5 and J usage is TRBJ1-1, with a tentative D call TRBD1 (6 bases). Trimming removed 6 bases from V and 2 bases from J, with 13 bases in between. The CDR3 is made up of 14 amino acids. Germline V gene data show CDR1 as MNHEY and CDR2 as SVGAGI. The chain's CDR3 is CASRTGQFNTEAFF. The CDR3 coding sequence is TGTGCCAGCAGAACCGGACAGTTTAACACTGAAGCTTTCTTT.

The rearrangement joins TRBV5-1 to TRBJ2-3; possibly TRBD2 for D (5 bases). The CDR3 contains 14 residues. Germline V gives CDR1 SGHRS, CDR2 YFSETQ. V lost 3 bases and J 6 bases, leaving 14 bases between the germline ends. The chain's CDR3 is CASSYGIRADTQYF. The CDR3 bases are TGCGCCAGCAGCTACGGGATACGAGCTGATACGCAGTATTTT. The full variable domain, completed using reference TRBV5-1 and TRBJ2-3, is KAGVTQTPRYLIKTRGQQVTLSCSPISGHRSVSWYQQTPGQGLQFLFEYFSETQRNKGNFPGRFSGRQFSNSRSEMNVSTLELGDSALYLCASSYGIRADTQYFGPGTRLTVL.

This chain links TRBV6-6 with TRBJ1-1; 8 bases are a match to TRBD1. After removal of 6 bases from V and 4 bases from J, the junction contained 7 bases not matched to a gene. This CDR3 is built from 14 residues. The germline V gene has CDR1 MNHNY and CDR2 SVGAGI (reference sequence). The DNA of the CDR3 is TGTGCCAGCAGCTTCCTGGACAGGGCCACTGAAGCTTTCTTT. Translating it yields CASSFLDRATEAFF.

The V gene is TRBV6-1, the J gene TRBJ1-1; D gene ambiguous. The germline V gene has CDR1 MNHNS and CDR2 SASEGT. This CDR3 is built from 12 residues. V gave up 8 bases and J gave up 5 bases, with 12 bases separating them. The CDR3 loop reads CASWRVVTEAFF. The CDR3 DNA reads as TGTGCCAGCTGGAGGGTGGTGACTGAAGCTTTCTTT.

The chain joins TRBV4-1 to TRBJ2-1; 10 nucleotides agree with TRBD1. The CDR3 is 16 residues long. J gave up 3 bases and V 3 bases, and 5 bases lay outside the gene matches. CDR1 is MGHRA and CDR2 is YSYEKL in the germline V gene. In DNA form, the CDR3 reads TGCGCCAGCAGCCACCTGGGGGACAGGGGCTACAATGAGCAGTTCTTC. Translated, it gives CASSHLGDRGYNEQFF.

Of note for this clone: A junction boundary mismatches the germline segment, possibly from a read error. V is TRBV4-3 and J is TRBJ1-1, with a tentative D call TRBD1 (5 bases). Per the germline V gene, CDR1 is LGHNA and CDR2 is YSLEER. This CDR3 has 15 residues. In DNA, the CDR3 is TGCGACAGCAGCCAAGTCGGGGGGGGTTACACTGAAGCTTTCTTT. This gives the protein CDSSQVGGGYTEAFF.

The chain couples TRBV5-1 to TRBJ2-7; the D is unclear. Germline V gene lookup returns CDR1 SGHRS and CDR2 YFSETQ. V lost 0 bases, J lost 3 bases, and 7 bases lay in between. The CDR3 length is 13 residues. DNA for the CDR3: TGCGCCAGCAGCTTGGTTGTCGGCTACGAGCAGTACTTC. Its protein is CASSLVVGYEQYF.

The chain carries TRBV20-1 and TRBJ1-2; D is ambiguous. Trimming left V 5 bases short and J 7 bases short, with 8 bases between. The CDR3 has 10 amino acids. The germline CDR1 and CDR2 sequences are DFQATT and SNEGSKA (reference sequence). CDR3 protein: CSAFGSGYTF. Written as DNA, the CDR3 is TGCAGTGCTTTCGGGTCTGGCTACACCTTC.

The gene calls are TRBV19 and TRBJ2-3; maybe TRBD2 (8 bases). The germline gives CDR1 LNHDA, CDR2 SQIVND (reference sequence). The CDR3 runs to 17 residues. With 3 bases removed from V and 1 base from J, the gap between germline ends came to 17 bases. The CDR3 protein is CASSIVPGGTGTDTQYF. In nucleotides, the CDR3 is TGTGCCAGTAGTATCGTTCCGGGGGGGACAGGCACAGATACGCAGTATTTT.

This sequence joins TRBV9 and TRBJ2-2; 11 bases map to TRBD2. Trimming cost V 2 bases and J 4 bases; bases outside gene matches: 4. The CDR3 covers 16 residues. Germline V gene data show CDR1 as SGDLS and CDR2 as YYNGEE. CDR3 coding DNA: TGTGCCAGCAGCGTTGGAACTAGCGGGAGCACCGGGGAGCTGTTTTTT. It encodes CASSVGTSGSTGELFF.

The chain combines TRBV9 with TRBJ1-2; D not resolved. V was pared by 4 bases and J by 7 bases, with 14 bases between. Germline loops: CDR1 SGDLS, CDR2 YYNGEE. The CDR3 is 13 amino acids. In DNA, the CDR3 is TGTGCCAGCAGCCCTGAAGTGGGCGTTGGCTACACCTTC. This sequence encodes CASSPEVGVGYTF.

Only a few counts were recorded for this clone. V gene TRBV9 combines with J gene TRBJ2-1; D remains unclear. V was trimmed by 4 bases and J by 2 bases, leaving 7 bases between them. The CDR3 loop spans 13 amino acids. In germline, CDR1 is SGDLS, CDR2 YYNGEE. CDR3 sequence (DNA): TGTGCCAGCAGCAACCAGGCCTACAATGAGCAGTTCTTC. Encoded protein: CASSNQAYNEQFF.

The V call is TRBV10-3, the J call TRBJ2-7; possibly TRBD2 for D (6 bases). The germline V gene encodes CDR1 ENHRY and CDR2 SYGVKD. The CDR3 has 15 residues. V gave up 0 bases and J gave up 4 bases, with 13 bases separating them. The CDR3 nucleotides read TGTGCCATCAGTGAGTCAGGAGGGCAGGGATACGAGCAGTACTTC. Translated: CAISESGGQGYEQYF.

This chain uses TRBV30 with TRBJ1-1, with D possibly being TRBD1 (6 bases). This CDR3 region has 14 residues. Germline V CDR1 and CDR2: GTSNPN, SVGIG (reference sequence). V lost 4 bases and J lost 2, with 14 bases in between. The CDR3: CAWTLLQGNTEAFF. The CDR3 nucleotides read TGTGCCTGGACCCTTCTACAGGGAAACACTGAAGCTTTCTTT.

The CDR3 here is CASSLARGPQGTQYF. CDR3 DNA sequence: TGCGCCAGCAGCTTGGCCAGGGGGCCCCAGGGGACCCAGTACTTC. V and J are TRBV5-1 and TRBJ2-5; 8 nucleotides align to TRBD1. Germline lookup yields CDR1 SGHRS and CDR2 YFSETQ. There are 15 residues in the CDR3. V dropped 0 bases and J dropped 7; count of bases not matched to a gene: 8. Filled out from reference TRBV5-1 and TRBJ2-5, the complete variable domain reads KAGVTQTPRYLIKTRGQQVTLSCSPISGHRSVSWYQQTPGQGLQFLFEYFSETQRNKGNFPGRFSGRQFSNSRSEMNVSTLELGDSALYLCASSLARGPQGTQYFGPGTRLLVL.

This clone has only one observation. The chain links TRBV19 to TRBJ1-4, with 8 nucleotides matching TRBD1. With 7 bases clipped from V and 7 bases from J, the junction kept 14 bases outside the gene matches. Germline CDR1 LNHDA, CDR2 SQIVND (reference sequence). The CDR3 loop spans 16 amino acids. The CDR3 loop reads CASTPGQAPGAEKLFF. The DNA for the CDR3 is TGTGCCAGTACACCGGGACAGGCACCGGGAGCTGAAAAACTGTTTTTT. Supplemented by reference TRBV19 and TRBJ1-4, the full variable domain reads DGGITQSPKYLFRKEGQNVTLSCEQNLNHDAMYWYRQDPGQGLRLIYYSQIVNDFQKGDIAEGYSVSREKKESFPLTVTSAQKNPTAFYLCASTPGQAPGAEKLFFGSGTQLSVL.

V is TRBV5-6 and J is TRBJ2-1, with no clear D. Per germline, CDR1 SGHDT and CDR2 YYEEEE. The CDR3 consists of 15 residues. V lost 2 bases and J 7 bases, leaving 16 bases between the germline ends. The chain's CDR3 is CASSLESFLINEQFF. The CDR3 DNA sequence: TGTGCCAGCAGCTTAGAGAGTTTTCTAATTAATGAGCAGTTCTTC.

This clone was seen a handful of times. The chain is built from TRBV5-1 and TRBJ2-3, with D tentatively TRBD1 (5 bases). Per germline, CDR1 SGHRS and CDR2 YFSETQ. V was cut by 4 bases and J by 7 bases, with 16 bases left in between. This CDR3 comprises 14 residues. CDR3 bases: TGCGCCAGCAGCCCCTCTTTTCAGGGAAATACGCAGTATTTT. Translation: CASSPSFQGNTQYF.

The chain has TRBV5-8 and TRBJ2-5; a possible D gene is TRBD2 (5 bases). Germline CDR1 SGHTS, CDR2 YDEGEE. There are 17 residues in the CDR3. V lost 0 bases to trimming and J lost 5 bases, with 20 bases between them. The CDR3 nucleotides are TGTGCCAGCAGCTTGGAAGTGCTAGCCCGCAGTGTGGAGACCCAGTACTTC. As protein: CASSLEVLARSVETQYF.

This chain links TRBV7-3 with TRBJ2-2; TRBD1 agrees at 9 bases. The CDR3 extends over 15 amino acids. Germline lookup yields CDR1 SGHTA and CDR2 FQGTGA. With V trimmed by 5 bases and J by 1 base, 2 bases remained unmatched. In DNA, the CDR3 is TGTGCCAGCAGCGCGGGACAGGGGAACACCGGGGAGCTGTTTTTT. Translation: CASSAGQGNTGELFF.

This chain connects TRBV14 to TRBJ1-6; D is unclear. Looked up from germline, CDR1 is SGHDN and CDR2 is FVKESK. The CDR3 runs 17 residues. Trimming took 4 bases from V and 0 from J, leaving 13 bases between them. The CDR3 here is CASSREHTYSYNSPLHF. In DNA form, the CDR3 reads TGTGCCAGCAGCCGAGAGCATACCTACTCCTATAATTCACCCCTCCACTTT.

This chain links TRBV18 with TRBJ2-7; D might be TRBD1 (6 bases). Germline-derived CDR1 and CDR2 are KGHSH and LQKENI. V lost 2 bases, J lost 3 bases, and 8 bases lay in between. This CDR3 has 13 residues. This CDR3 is CASSPGQYYEQYF. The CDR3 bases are TGTGCCAGCTCACCAGGACAGTACTACGAGCAGTACTTC.

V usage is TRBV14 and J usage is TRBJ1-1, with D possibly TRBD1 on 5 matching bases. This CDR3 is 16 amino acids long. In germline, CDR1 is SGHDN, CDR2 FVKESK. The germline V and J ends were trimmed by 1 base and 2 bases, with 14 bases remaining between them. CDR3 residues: CASSQAPGWLNTEAFF. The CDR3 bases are TGTGCCAGCAGCCAAGCCCCAGGGTGGTTAAACACTGAAGCTTTCTTT.

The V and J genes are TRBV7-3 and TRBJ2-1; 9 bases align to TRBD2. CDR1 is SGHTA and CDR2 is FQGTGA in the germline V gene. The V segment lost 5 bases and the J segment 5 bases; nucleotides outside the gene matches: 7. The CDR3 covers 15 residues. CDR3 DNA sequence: TGTGCCAGCAGCCTTCGACTAGCGGTAAACAATGAGCAGTTCTTC. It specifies CASSLRLAVNNEQFF. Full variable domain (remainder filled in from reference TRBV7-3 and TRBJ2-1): GAGVSQTPSNKVTEKGKYVELRCDPISGHTALYWYRQSLGQGPEFLIYFQGTGAADDSGLPNDRFFAVRPEGSVSTLKIQRTERGDSAVYLCASSLRLAVNNEQFFGPGTRLTVL.

CDR3 in amino acids: CAIQDRLNTGELFF. Written as DNA, the CDR3 is TGTGCCATTCAGGACAGGCTGAACACCGGGGAGCTGTTTTTT. J is TRBJ2-2 and V is TRBV19, with 7 bases fitting TRBD1. The V and J ends lost 10 bases and 1 base, in that order; junction bases with no gene match: 6. Germline CDR1 reads LNHDA; CDR2 reads SQIVND (reference sequence). The CDR3 length is 14 residues.

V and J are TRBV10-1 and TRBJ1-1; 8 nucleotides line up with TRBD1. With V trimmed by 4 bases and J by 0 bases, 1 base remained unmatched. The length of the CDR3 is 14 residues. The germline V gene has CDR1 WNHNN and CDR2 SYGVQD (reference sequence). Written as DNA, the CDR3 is TGCGCCAGCAGTGGGACAGGGCTGAACACTGAAGCTTTCTTT. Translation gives CASSGTGLNTEAFF.